The T cell receptor (beta chain) described here comes from a study of CD8+ T cells in alopecia areata. Study-wide context: Patients given treatment had severity scored by the percentage of scalp area affected.

Extraction of RNA preceded its reverse transcription into cDNA, which served as the sequencing template. Assay used: immunoSEQ multiplex PCR; TCRdb lists only in-frame clones, some missing. This sample carries around 170,000 clones, 45% to 60% of them seen once, and the ten largest clones take roughly a tenth. Study-wide points: Numerous clones, expanded in lesions, remained in scalp and blood during tofacitinib.

This CDR3 has 16 residues. V dropped 0 bases and J dropped 0; count of bases not matched to a gene: 6. CDR1 is SGHRS, CDR2 YFSETQ, per germline. Note on this clone: Antigen specificity is unknown.

As to treatment: oral pan-JAK inhibitor, 5-10 mg twice daily. The J gene is TRBJ2-7, the V gene TRBV5-1; TRBD1 aligns across 7 bases. This sequence was found in a human donor with alopecia areata. Sequencing was performed on CD8+ T cells sorted from blood, taken between weeks 51 and 54, from a patient treated with tofacitinib. CDR3 coding DNA: TGCGCCAGCAGCTTGGCATCGGGACAGAGCTCCTACGAGCAGTACTTC. Protein: CASSLASGQSSYEQYF.